The sequence of this TCR beta chain was determined in a study of T cell responses to AZD1222 COVID-19 vaccine. Concerning this clone itself: What it binds is not known.

Clones were sequenced by immunoSEQ multiplex PCR, and TCRdb holds only the in-frame ones, with some missing. The top ten clones hold approximately 2.6% of a sample with some 140,000 clones, 85% to 95% of them seen once. The study's findings and limits: The sample set comprised mostly white British donors with more females, and clonal diversity was possibly underestimated.

CDR3 length: 16 residues. V lost 1 base and J 0 bases, leaving 12 bases between the germline ends. The germline gives CDR1 LGHNA, CDR2 YNFKEQ. The V call is TRBV4-2, the J call TRBJ1-1; D call uncertain. The origin of this receptor is an adult in good health. The specimen was peripheral blood, collected on day 0 of AZD1222 vaccination. CDR3: CASSQGAPTMNTEAFF. As DNA, the CDR3 is TGTGCCAGCAGCCAAGGGGCCCCGACAATGAACACTGAAGCTTTCTTT.